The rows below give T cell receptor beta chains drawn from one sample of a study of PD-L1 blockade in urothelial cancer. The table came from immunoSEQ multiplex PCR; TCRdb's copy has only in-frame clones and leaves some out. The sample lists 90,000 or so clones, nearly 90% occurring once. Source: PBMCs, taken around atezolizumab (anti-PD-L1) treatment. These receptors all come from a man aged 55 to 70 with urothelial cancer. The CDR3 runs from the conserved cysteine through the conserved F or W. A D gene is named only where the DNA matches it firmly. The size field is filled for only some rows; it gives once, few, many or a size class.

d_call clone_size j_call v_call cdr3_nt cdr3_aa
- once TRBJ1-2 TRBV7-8 TGTGCCAGCAGCTTAGAACGGGGGAACTATGGCTACACCTTC CASSLERGNYGYTF
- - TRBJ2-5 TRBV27 TGTGCCAGCAGTCCCCGCTACCGGACATCCAGGGGGACCCAGTACTTC CASSPRYRTSRGTQYF
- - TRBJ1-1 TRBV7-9 TGTGCCAGCAGCTTCTTATTTTCGGACACTGAAGCTTTCTTT CASSFLFSDTEAFF
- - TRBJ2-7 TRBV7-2 TGTGCCAGCAGCCCATCGCGCGGAGCCTACGAGCAGTACTTC CASSPSRGAYEQYF
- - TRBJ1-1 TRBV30 TGTGCCTGGACCCCGGGGGGTCGCGGGACTACAGCGGGGGCTTTCTTT CAWTPGGRGTTAGAFF
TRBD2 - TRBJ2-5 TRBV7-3 TGTGCCAGCAGCCGTAGCGGGGGGGCAGTGGAGACCCAGTACTTC CASSRSGGAVETQYF
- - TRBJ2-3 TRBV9 TGTGCCAGCAGTGAAGCTAGCACAGATACGCAGTATTTT CASSEASTDTQYF
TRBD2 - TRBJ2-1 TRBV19 TGTGCCAGTAGTGGGGGACTAGCGGGATTAAGCAATGAGCAGTTCTTC CASSGGLAGLSNEQFF
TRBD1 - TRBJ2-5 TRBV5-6 TGTGCCAGCAGCCTTGACAGGGGGGCGAAGGAGACCCAGTACTTC CASSLDRGAKETQYF
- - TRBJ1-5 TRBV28 TGTGCCAGCAGTTTCTCCAGGGAACAGCCCCAGCATTTT CASSFSREQPQHF
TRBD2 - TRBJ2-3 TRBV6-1 TGTGCCAGCAGTGAAGCAGGGCTAAGCGGGGGGTGGGATACGCAGTATTTT CASSEAGLSGGWDTQYF
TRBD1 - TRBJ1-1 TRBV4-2 TGTGCCACCGAACCCTACAGGACAGGGAACACTGAAGCTTTCTTT CATEPYRTGNTEAFF
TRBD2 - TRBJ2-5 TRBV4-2 TGTGCCAGCAGCCAGTCCAGGGAGAGCGGGGGGGCTGGGGAGACCCAGTACTTC CASSQSRESGGAGETQYF
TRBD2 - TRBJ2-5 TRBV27 TGTGCCAGCAGTCCGAGGACTAGCGGGAGGGCCTGGGAGACCCAGTACTTC CASSPRTSGRAWETQYF
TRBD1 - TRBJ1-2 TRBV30 TGTGCCCGGAAACAGGGGCTAAACTATGGCTACACCTTC CARKQGLNYGYTF
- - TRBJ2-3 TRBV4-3 TGCGCCAGCAGCCAACAACCGTCTAGCGACTATACGCAGTATTTT CASSQQPSSDYTQYF
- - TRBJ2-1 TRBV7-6 TGTGCCAGCAGCTTAGATAGAGAGGATGAGCAGTTCTTC CASSLDREDEQFF
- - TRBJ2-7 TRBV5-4 TGTGCCAGCAGCTTGGAGGCGGGTTCTTACGAGCAGTACTTC CASSLEAGSYEQYF
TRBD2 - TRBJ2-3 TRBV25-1 TGTGCCAGCAGTGACCTAACTAGCGGGAGGGTTGGAGATACGCAGTATTTT CASSDLTSGRVGDTQYF
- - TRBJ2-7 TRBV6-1 TGTGCCAGCAGTAGAGAGGACAGCTACGAGCAGTACTTC CASSREDSYEQYF
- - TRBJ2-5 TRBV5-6 TGTGCCAGCAGCTCGGTAGCGGAGGGGGAGACCCAGTACTTC CASSSVAEGETQYF
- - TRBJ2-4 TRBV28 TGTGCCAGCCAGCCGGGACTTAAAAACATTCAGTACTTC CASQPGLKNIQYF
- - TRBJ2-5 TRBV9 TGTGCCAGCAGCGTGGGCCTCCAAGAGACCCAGTACTTC CASSVGLQETQYF
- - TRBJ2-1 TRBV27 TGTGCCAGCAGTTTAATCCTGAGCTCCTACAATGAGCAGTTCTTC CASSLILSSYNEQFF
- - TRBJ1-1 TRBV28 TGTGCCAGCAGCTTAATACAGCTCACTGAAGCTTTCTTT CASSLIQLTEAFF
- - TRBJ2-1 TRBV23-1 TGCGCCAGCAGTCAATCGGTCCCGACCCCTAGAAATACCTACAATGAGCAGTTCTTC CASSQSVPTPRNTYNEQFF
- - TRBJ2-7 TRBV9 TGTGCCAGCAGCGTAGTATCTAGGGGCGAGCAGTACTTC CASSVVSRGEQYF
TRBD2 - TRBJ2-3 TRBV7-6 TGTGCCAGCAGCCCAAGCGGGAGGGCAACAGATACGCAGTATTTT CASSPSGRATDTQYF
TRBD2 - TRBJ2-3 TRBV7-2 TGTGCCAGCAGCTTAGCGGACGGGAGGGGCACAGATACGCAGTATTTT CASSLADGRGTDTQYF
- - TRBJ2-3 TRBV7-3 TGTGCCAGCAGCTCCTATCGCAGCACAGATACGCAGTATTTT CASSSYRSTDTQYF
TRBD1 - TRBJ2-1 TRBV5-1 TGCGCCAGCAACAACAGGGGAACAGACAATGAGCAGTTCTTC CASNNRGTDNEQFF
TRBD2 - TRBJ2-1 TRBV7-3 TGTGCCAGCAGCTTAAGGCAAGCGGGGGCTAATGAGCAGTTCTTC CASSLRQAGANEQFF
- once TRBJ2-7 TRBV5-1 TGCGCCAGCAGCTACTCCTCCTACGAGCAGTACTTC CASSYSSYEQYF
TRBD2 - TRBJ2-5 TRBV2 TGTGCCAGCAGTTCGACTAGCTGGTTGCTCTCCGAGACCCAGTACTTC CASSSTSWLLSETQYF
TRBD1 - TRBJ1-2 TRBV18 TGTGCCAGCTCACCAAGGATGGGACAGGGTTTTTATGGCTACACCTTC CASSPRMGQGFYGYTF
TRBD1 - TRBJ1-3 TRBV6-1 TGTGCCAGCAGCCTCGACAGGGGCAGTGGAAACACCATATATTTT CASSLDRGSGNTIYF
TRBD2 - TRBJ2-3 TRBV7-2 TGTGCCAGCAGCCGAAGGCTAGCGGGGGACCTCGCAGATACGCAGTATTTT CASSRRLAGDLADTQYF
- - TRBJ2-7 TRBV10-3 TGTGCCACCAGATCAGAGAGGCAAACCCTCTACGAGCAGTACTTC CATRSERQTLYEQYF
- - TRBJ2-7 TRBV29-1 TGCAGCGTTCGAAAGGTCGGGGTCGAGCAGTACTTC CSVRKVGVEQYF
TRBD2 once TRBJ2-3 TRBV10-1 TGCGCCAGCAGTAGATCTAGCGGGGGCAGCACAGATACGCAGTATTTT CASSRSSGGSTDTQYF
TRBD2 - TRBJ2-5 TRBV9 TGTGCCAGCAGCGTAGGTGGGACTAGCGAACAGACCCAGTACTTC CASSVGGTSEQTQYF
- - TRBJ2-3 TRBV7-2 TGTGCCAGCAGCTTAGGCGGTGCCCGATCCACAGATACGCAGTATTTT CASSLGGARSTDTQYF
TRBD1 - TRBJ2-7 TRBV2 TGTGCCAGCAGGGCCGGGACAGGGGGGGGCGAGCAGTACTTC CASRAGTGGGEQYF
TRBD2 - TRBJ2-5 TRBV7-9 TGTGCCAGCAGCTTCTCAGAGGCCGGGGGGGTCCAGTACTTC CASSFSEAGGVQYF
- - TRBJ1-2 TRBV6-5 TGTGCCAGCAGTAGCGAGGGGGGGGGCTACACCTTC CASSSEGGGYTF
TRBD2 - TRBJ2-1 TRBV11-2 TGTGCCAGCAGCTTATATCGTAGGCTAGCGGGAGTGGGCGAGCAGTTCTTC CASSLYRRLAGVGEQFF
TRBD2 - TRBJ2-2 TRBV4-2 TGTGCCAGCAGCCAAGGTATACCAGGACTAGCGGGGGGGCCCGGGGAGCTGTTTTTT CASSQGIPGLAGGPGELFF
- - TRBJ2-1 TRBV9 TGTGCCAGCAGCCCTACCCTAGGGGGTCCCGAGTTCTTC CASSPTLGGPEFF
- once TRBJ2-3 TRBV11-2 TGTGCCAGCAGCTTGCGGCGGGGGCCAGATACGCAGTATTTT CASSLRRGPDTQYF
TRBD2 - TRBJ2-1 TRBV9 TGTGCCAGCAGCGTAGAGGGACTAGCTGAGAATGAGCAGTTCTTC CASSVEGLAENEQFF